Listed here is a single TCR beta chain. Its antigen is not known. These data come from a study of T cell repertoires in cytomegalovirus infection. On the study more broadly: The authors relied on CMV epitopes, both recently identified HLA-C-restricted and well-studied HLA-B-restricted. Signatures in public TCR beta sequences pointed to both CMV infection and matching HLA type. Findings and caveats of the study: Predominance within the ex vivo response was attributable to HLA-C-restricted CMV-specific TCR beta clonotypes.

One entry per CDR3 protein, called by TCRdb with MiXCR from the reads. The sample contains about 890,000 distinct CDR3 sequences, 30% to 40% of which appear only once. Sequenced here: cultured CD8+ T cells from PBMCs, sampled from culture after CMV antigen stimulation. The TCR originated in a human donor in good health (CMV status not recorded). Some clones in this sample may be carry-over from other donors' samples.

DNA for the CDR3: TGCGCCAGCAGCCAACCTGGGGGACAGACTGAAGCTTTCTTT. Amino acids: CASSQPGGQTEAFF. The chain joins TRBV4-1 to TRBJ1-1; TRBD1 matches at 7 bases. Germline CDR1 MGHRA, CDR2 YSYEKL. Trimming took 2 bases from V and 5 from J; bases not matched to a gene: 5. The length of the CDR3 is 14 residues.